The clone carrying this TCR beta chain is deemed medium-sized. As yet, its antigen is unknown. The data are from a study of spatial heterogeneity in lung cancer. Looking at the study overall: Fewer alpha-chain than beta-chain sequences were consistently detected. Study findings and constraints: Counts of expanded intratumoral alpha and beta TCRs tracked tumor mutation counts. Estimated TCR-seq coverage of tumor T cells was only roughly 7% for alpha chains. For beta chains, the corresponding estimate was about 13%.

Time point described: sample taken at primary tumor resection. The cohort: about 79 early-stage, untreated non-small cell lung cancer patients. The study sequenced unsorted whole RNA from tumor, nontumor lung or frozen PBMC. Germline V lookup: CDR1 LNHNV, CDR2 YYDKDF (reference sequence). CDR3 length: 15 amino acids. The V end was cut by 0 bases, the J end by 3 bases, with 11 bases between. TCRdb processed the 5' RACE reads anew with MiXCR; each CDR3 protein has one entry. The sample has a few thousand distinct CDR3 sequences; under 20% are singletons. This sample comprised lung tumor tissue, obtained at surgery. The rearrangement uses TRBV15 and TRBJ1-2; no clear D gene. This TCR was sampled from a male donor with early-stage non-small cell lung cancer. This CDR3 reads CATSRDMGIDYGYTF. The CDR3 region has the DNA TGTGCCACCAGCAGAGATATGGGGATCGACTATGGCTACACCTTC.